The 19 T cell receptor beta chains below come from one sample, sequenced in a study of shared clonotypes between healthy human individuals. Libraries were prepared by immunoSEQ multiplex PCR; TCRdb keeps only in-frame clonotypes and omits some of them. The table includes more than 850,000 clones, around three quarters detected once. Sequenced: memory CD4+ T cells from PBMCs. Sample subset: CD45RA-negative fraction. Receptor source: a man younger than 35 in good health. Some clones in this sample may be carry-over from other donors' samples.

The chain uses TRBV6-6 and TRBJ2-7; D is perhaps TRBD1 (5 bases). The CDR3 runs 14 residues. Trimming removed 3 bases from V and 3 bases from J, with 12 bases in between. In germline, CDR1 is MNHNY, CDR2 SVGAGI (reference sequence). CDR3 DNA sequence: TGTGCCAGCAGTTATGACAGCGCCCACTACGAGCAGTACTTC. Translating gives CASSYDSAHYEQYF.

The chain links TRBV6-1 to TRBJ1-2; D is ambiguous. Trimming left V 1 base short and J 4 bases short, with 10 bases between. The CDR3 totals 14 residues. CDR1 MNHNS and CDR2 SASEGT come from the germline V gene. The CDR3 DNA reads as TGTGCCAGCAGTGAAGGTGGACTGGTCTATGGCTACACCTTC. Its protein product is CASSEGGLVYGYTF.

The chain combines TRBV9 with TRBJ2-7; D is perhaps TRBD2 (6 bases). The CDR3 length is 13 residues. Germline values: CDR1 SGDLS, CDR2 YYNGEE. V was pared by 4 bases and J by 4 bases, with 12 bases between. The CDR3 DNA reads TGTGCCAGCAGCTTAGCGGATACTTACGAGCAGTACTTC. Translating gives CASSLADTYEQYF.

This chain joins TRBV5-6 and TRBJ1-3, with D possibly being TRBD1 (5 bases). V shed 3 bases and J shed 0 bases, with 16 bases lying between them. There are 17 residues in the CDR3. CDR1 is SGHDT, CDR2 YYEEEE, per germline. CDR3 nucleotides: TGTGCCAGCAGCTCAATCTGGGGCGGAAACTCTGGAAACACCATATATTTT. The encoded protein is CASSSIWGGNSGNTIYF.

CDR3 DNA: TGTGCCAGCAGTGAGAGGTCGGCGCATCAGCCCCAGCATTTT. The encoded protein is CASSERSAHQPQHF. This rearrangement joins TRBV2 to TRBJ1-5; D call uncertain. The CDR3 covers 14 residues. The germline V and J ends were trimmed by 3 bases and 5 bases, with 11 bases remaining between them. Germline assignment: CDR1 SNHLY and CDR2 FYNNEI.

The rearrangement links TRBV6-1 to TRBJ2-3, with D possibly TRBD1 on 6 matching bases. The V gene lost 2 bases and the J gene lost 0 bases, with 18 bases spanning the gap. The germline V gene has CDR1 MNHNS and CDR2 SASEGT. This CDR3 has 18 amino acids. The DNA of the CDR3 is TGTGCCAGCAGTGAACGGCGTGTCGGGACATCCAGCACAGATACGCAGTATTTT. This gives the protein CASSERRVGTSSTDTQYF.

V and J are TRBV28 and TRBJ1-2; 10 bases are a match to TRBD1. The CDR3 is 15 amino acids. Germline V gene lookup returns CDR1 MDHEN and CDR2 SYDVKM. With V trimmed by 3 bases and J by 7 bases, 8 bases remained unmatched. The DNA of the CDR3 is TGTGCCAGCAGTTTTCCGTGGGACAGGGGTTTTGGCTACACCTTC. Translating gives CASSFPWDRGFGYTF.

The rearrangement joins TRBV4-2 to TRBJ2-3; 12 nucleotides line up with TRBD2. CDR1 LGHNA and CDR2 YNFKEQ come from the germline V gene. The trim removed 3 bases at V and 2 bases at J, leaving 12 bases unmatched. The CDR3 is 19 amino acids. CDR3 amino acids: CASSQGLAGQLFVTDTQYF. The CDR3 DNA is TGTGCCAGCAGCCAGGGACTAGCGGGCCAACTATTCGTCACAGATACGCAGTATTTT.

The rearrangement uses TRBV7-9 and TRBJ2-5; 9 bases agree with TRBD2. Germline loops: CDR1 SEHNR, CDR2 FQNEAQ (reference sequence). V shed 5 bases and J 5 bases; nucleotides not matched to a gene: 12. The CDR3 runs 16 residues. CDR3 in amino acids: CASSLPGSGSRETQYF. CDR3 nucleotide sequence: TGTGCCAGCAGCCTCCCGGGTAGCGGGAGTAGGGAGACCCAGTACTTC.

The rearrangement links TRBV6-5 to TRBJ2-5; 9 bases line up with TRBD2. This CDR3 spans 14 amino acids. The J segment lost 3 bases and the V segment lost 6 bases, leaving 5 bases of the junction unmatched. Per germline, CDR1 MNHEY and CDR2 SVGAGI. The CDR3 DNA reads as TGTGCCAGCAGGGCGGGAGGGCGGAAAGAGACCCAGTACTTC. Translating gives CASRAGGRKETQYF.

This chain links TRBV9 with TRBJ2-2; D gene ambiguous. This CDR3 is 15 amino acids long. Germline CDR1 and CDR2: SGDLS and YYNGEE. V lost 0 bases, J lost 7 bases, and 13 bases lay in between. The CDR3 region is CASSVASPLGGELFF. DNA for the CDR3: TGTGCCAGCAGCGTAGCTTCTCCCCTGGGCGGGGAGCTGTTTTTT.

A remark on this clone: The same CDR3 also results from other DNA sequences found in this sample. This rearrangement joins TRBV7-2 to TRBJ2-2; D gene unclear. The CDR3 has 13 amino acids. Germline CDR1 and CDR2: SGHTA and FQGNSA. V was trimmed by 1 base and J by 5 bases, leaving 5 bases between them. The CDR3 bases are TGTGCCAGCAGCTTAGGGCAGACCGGGGAGCTGTTTTTT. It translates to CASSLGQTGELFF.

The chain is built from TRBV19 and TRBJ2-7, with D hard to call. Germline loops: CDR1 LNHDA, CDR2 SQIVND (reference sequence). The CDR3 contains 14 residues. Trimming pared 1 base from V and 3 bases from J, leaving 10 bases between. The CDR3 DNA reads as TGTGCCAGTAGTATAGGGCCGGGCAACTACGAGCAGTACTTC. Protein sequence: CASSIGPGNYEQYF. Complete variable domain (other parts from reference TRBV19 and TRBJ2-7): DGGITQSPKYLFRKEGQNVTLSCEQNLNHDAMYWYRQDPGQGLRLIYYSQIVNDFQKGDIAEGYSVSREKKESFPLTVTSAQKNPTAFYLCASSIGPGNYEQYFGPGTRLTVT.

V and J are TRBV15 and TRBJ1-1; weak D call: TRBD1 (5 bases). The CDR3 extends over 15 amino acids. The germline V and J ends were trimmed by 0 bases and 1 base, with 9 bases remaining between them. Germline CDR1 and CDR2: LNHNV and YYDKDF (reference sequence). The CDR3, as DNA: TGTGCCACCAGCAGAGATCGACAGACGAACACTGAAGCTTTCTTT. It is translated as CATSRDRQTNTEAFF.

The chain employs TRBV7-9 and TRBJ2-1; no definite D call. Trimming removed 6 bases from V and 5 bases from J, with 8 bases in between. The germline CDR1 and CDR2 sequences are SEHNR and FQNEAQ (reference sequence). CDR3 length equals 12 residues. In nucleotides, the CDR3 is TGTGCCAGCAGTTTCGCCGACAATGAGCAGTTCTTC. This sequence encodes CASSFADNEQFF.

The gene calls are TRBV11-2 and TRBJ2-5, with 7 bases aligning to TRBD2. The CDR3 spans 14 residues. With 1 base clipped from V and 5 bases from J, the junction kept 4 bases outside the gene matches. Germline V gene sequence: CDR1 SGHAT, CDR2 FQNNGV. CDR3 loop: CASSLGLGGETQYF. The CDR3 nucleotides read TGTGCCAGCAGCTTAGGACTCGGGGGGGAGACCCAGTACTTC.

This clone was seen more than once but under ten times. V and J are TRBV30 and TRBJ1-1, with a possible D match to TRBD1 (5 bases). Germline CDR1 is GTSNPN and CDR2 is SVGIG (reference sequence). V was trimmed by 2 bases and J by 0 bases, leaving 16 bases between them. This CDR3 contains 16 residues. CDR3 coding DNA: TGTGCCTGGAGTCCCTCGCGGGGGGGTATGAACACTGAAGCTTTCTTT. Translation: CAWSPSRGGMNTEAFF. The full variable domain, completed using reference TRBV30 and TRBJ1-1, is SQTIHQWPATLVQPVGSPLSLECTVEGTSNPNLYWYRQAAGRGLQLLFYSVGIGQISSEVPQNLSASRPQDRQFILSSKKLLLSDSGFYLCAWSPSRGGMNTEAFFGQGTRLTVV.

CDR3 residues: CASSLGTDPLGYTF. In DNA form, the CDR3 reads TGTGCCAGCAGTTTAGGGACTGACCCGCTTGGCTACACCTTC. V usage is TRBV27 and J usage is TRBJ1-2, with D maybe TRBD1 (5 bases). The CDR3 runs 14 residues. Germline V gene sequence: CDR1 MNHEY, CDR2 SMNVEV (reference sequence). Deletions cut 2 bases from V and 7 bases from J, with 14 bases between.

The chain has TRBV4-3 and TRBJ1-6; D not resolved. Trimming cost V 0 bases and J 8 bases, with 8 bases left between them. Looked up from germline, CDR1 is LGHNA and CDR2 is YSLEER. This CDR3 spans 14 amino acids. The CDR3 DNA is TGCGCCAGCAGCCAAGATTCAAGATATTCACCCCTCCACTTT. Its protein is CASSQDSRYSPLHF.